Listed below are T cell receptor beta chains from one sample, sequenced in a study of CXCR3-negative and CXCR3-positive naive CD8 T cells. TCRdb reprocessed the 5' RACE reads and keeps a single row for each CDR3 protein, giving no DNA. This repertoire comprises some 9,600 distinct CDR3 sequences; its ten largest clones make up approximately 1%. Sequencing used naive CXCR3- CD8+ T cells from blood. These receptors originate from a human donor in good health. Some clones in this sample may be carry-over from other donors' samples. The CDR3 runs from the conserved cysteine through the conserved F or W. Each record gives: clone size, V gene, J gene, CDR3 protein. Expanded clones get a size class; other rows say once, few or many, or leave the size out.

clone_size: NA
v_call: TRBV12-3/TRBV12-4
j_call: TRBJ2-1
cdr3_aa: CASNFLGSDEQFF

clone_size: medium-sized
v_call: TRBV7-9
j_call: TRBJ1-1
cdr3_aa: CASSFWAGAFF

clone_size: NA
v_call: TRBV11-1
j_call: TRBJ2-1
cdr3_aa: CASSLALGLAVYNEQFF

clone_size: NA
v_call: TRBV4-1
j_call: TRBJ2-7
cdr3_aa: CASSHPIAGGAYEQYF

clone_size: medium-sized
v_call: TRBV29-1
j_call: TRBJ2-5
cdr3_aa: CSVLFPPRGMQTQYF

clone_size: NA
v_call: TRBV18
j_call: TRBJ1-1
cdr3_aa: CASSPPQGIGTEAFF

clone_size: medium-sized
v_call: TRBV7-9
j_call: TRBJ2-1
cdr3_aa: CASSLGTYPSEQFF

clone_size: NA
v_call: TRBV28
j_call: TRBJ1-1
cdr3_aa: CASRVTGTGNMNTEAFF

clone_size: NA
v_call: TRBV4-3
j_call: TRBJ2-1
cdr3_aa: CASSLGTFGHEQFF

clone_size: NA
v_call: TRBV29-1
j_call: TRBJ2-1
cdr3_aa: CSVALAGGGSSYNEQFF

clone_size: NA
v_call: TRBV10-2
j_call: TRBJ2-1
cdr3_aa: CASSEGWNGGASVYEQFF

clone_size: NA
v_call: TRBV20-1
j_call: TRBJ2-4
cdr3_aa: CSVFSFGIQYF

clone_size: NA
v_call: TRBV20-1
j_call: TRBJ2-5
cdr3_aa: CSATTGQAIQETQYF

clone_size: medium-sized
v_call: TRBV7-3
j_call: TRBJ2-1
cdr3_aa: CASSPGGTEQFF

clone_size: medium-sized
v_call: TRBV10-3
j_call: TRBJ2-2
cdr3_aa: CAISEPDRNTGELFF

clone_size: NA
v_call: TRBV4-3
j_call: TRBJ1-2
cdr3_aa: CASSQEEGNYGYTF

clone_size: NA
v_call: TRBV4-1
j_call: TRBJ2-7
cdr3_aa: CASSQTGTSGSYEQYF

clone_size: NA
v_call: TRBV4-3
j_call: TRBJ1-2
cdr3_aa: CASSQGQTYGYTF

clone_size: NA
v_call: TRBV20-1
j_call: TRBJ1-5
cdr3_aa: CSARARRYSNQPQHF

clone_size: NA
v_call: TRBV5-1
j_call: TRBJ2-1
cdr3_aa: CASRGGTSGGRNEQFF

clone_size: medium-sized
v_call: TRBV19
j_call: TRBJ2-1
cdr3_aa: CASSSVSGGYNEQFF

clone_size: medium-sized
v_call: TRBV3-1
j_call: TRBJ2-1
cdr3_aa: CASSLYNEQFF

clone_size: NA
v_call: TRBV25-1
j_call: TRBJ2-7
cdr3_aa: CASSESVSEQYF

clone_size: NA
v_call: TRBV7-9
j_call: TRBJ2-1
cdr3_aa: CASSSGLAGSNEQFF

clone_size: medium-sized
v_call: TRBV9
j_call: TRBJ2-7
cdr3_aa: CASSVAGLAGGYEQYF